These 19 T cell receptor beta chains share one sample of origin, sequenced in a study of type 1 regulatory T cells. These receptors' targets are unknown. TCRdb itself ran the reads through MiXCR, one entry per CDR3 protein. The data contain about 68,000 distinct CDR3 sequences, around 57% of them singletons. Material: cultured T cells, either the whole culture or a sorted T cell fraction (not recorded which). The subset denotes: Tr1-enriched cell product generated in vitro against host alloantigens. These receptors all come from a human donor in good health.

The V gene is TRBV27, the J gene TRBJ2-7; D unresolved. The CDR3 is made up of 14 amino acids. Trimming stripped 0 bases from V and 2 bases from J, with 8 bases between. Germline CDR1 MNHEY, CDR2 SMNVEV (reference sequence). CDR3 residues: CASSLSLTTYEQYF. CDR3 nucleotide sequence: TGTGCCAGCAGTTTATCGCTAACTACCTACGAGCAGTACTTC.

The chain employs TRBV15 and TRBJ2-7; D might be TRBD2 (5 bases). The CDR3 contains 14 residues. Per the germline V gene, CDR1 is LNHNV and CDR2 is YYDKDF (reference sequence). V lost 0 bases and J 3 bases, leaving 9 bases between the germline ends. The CDR3 DNA is TGTGCCACCAGCAGAGATAACGGGATCTACGAGCAGTACTTC. It is translated as CATSRDNGIYEQYF. The entire variable domain, with the rest obtained from reference TRBV15 and TRBJ2-7, is as follows: DAMVIQNPRYQVTQFGKPVTLSCSQTLNHNVMYWYQQKSSQAPKLLFHYYDKDFNNEADTPDNFQSRRPNTSFCFLDIRSPGLGDTAMYLCATSRDNGIYEQYFGPGTRLTVT.

V usage is TRBV6-5 and J usage is TRBJ2-7; the D is unclear. Germline assignment: CDR1 MNHEY and CDR2 SVGAGI. CDR3 length: 13 residues. Between the trimmed V and J ends, which lost 8 bases and 3 bases, there was a span of 14 bases. CDR3 sequence reads: CASQPPSGYEQYF. CDR3 DNA: TGTGCCAGCCAACCTCCGTCCGGCTACGAGCAGTACTTC.

This rearrangement joins TRBV2 to TRBJ1-5; 9 bases agree with TRBD1. V lost 4 bases to trimming and J lost 5 bases; unmatched junction nucleotides: 3. Germline V gene data show CDR1 as SNHLY and CDR2 as FYNNEI. The CDR3 runs 14 residues. The CDR3 DNA follows: TGTGCCAGCAGTGTACGACAGGGGGATCAGCCCCAGCATTTT. Its protein is CASSVRQGDQPQHF.

This rearrangement joins TRBV4-1 to TRBJ2-5; D remains unclear. The germline V gene has CDR1 MGHRA and CDR2 YSYEKL. V dropped 5 bases and J dropped 3 bases, with 19 bases sitting between them. There are 16 residues in the CDR3. CDR3: CASSNYLRDAKETQYF. The CDR3 DNA is TGCGCCAGCAGCAATTACTTACGTGACGCGAAAGAGACCCAGTACTTC.

Only a few counts were recorded for this clonotype. The chain joins TRBV12-3 or TRBV12-4 to TRBJ2-5; 8 bases match TRBD2. This CDR3 is 16 amino acids long. After removal of 6 bases from V and 9 bases from J, the junction contained 18 bases not matched to a gene. The CDR3 region has the DNA TGTGCCAGCAGAACCGCGGGAGGCCCTGGGCCGGTGGCCCAGTACTTC. Protein: CASRTAGGPGPVAQYF.

V and J are TRBV19 and TRBJ1-1; 11 positions agree with TRBD1. V was pared by 4 bases and J by 4 bases, with 5 bases of the junction left unmatched. The germline CDR1 and CDR2 sequences are LNHDA and SQIVND (reference sequence). The CDR3 totals 15 residues. The DNA for the CDR3 is TGTGCCAGTAGTACCGGACAGGGGGCGATCACTGAAGCTTTCTTT. This gives the protein CASSTGQGAITEAFF.

This chain connects TRBV7-9 to TRBJ2-1; the match to TRBD1 covers 7 bases. CDR1 SEHNR and CDR2 FQNEAQ come from the germline V gene (reference sequence). The CDR3 loop spans 15 amino acids. The trim removed 5 bases at V and 4 bases at J, leaving 8 bases unmatched. The CDR3 DNA sequence: TGTGCCAGCAGCGACCGGGACAGAGAGTACAATGAGCAGTTCTTC. Protein sequence: CASSDRDREYNEQFF.

This clonotype was seen more than once but under ten times. The V gene is TRBV27, the J gene TRBJ2-5, with 12 bases that match TRBD2. The CDR3 covers 15 residues. Losses at the gene ends were 2 bases for V and 5 bases for J; bases not matched to a gene: 3. Germline CDR1 MNHEY, CDR2 SMNVEV (reference sequence). The CDR3 is CASSLGLAGGETQYF. CDR3 bases: TGTGCCAGCAGTTTAGGCCTAGCGGGAGGGGAGACCCAGTACTTC.

The CDR3 sequence is CASSQEVEVAGELFF. The CDR3 region has the DNA TGCGCCAGCAGCCAAGAGGTGGAGGTCGCCGGGGAGCTGTTTTTT. The chain uses TRBV4-3 and TRBJ2-2; D might be TRBD2 (5 bases). Germline CDR1 is LGHNA and CDR2 is YSLEER. Trimming removed 0 bases from V and 6 bases from J, with 11 bases in between. The CDR3 totals 15 residues.

J is TRBJ2-2 and V is TRBV29-1; D is unresolved. V dropped 4 bases and J dropped 0 bases, with 9 bases sitting between them. Looked up from germline, CDR1 is SQVTM and CDR2 is ANQGSEA. The CDR3 spans 14 residues. The CDR3 DNA follows: TGCAGCGTTGGACATCGTACGAACACCGGGGAGCTGTTTTTT. This encodes CSVGHRTNTGELFF.

The gene calls are TRBV4-1 and TRBJ2-3; D uncertain. The CDR3 loop spans 16 amino acids. CDR1 is MGHRA and CDR2 is YSYEKL in the germline V gene. V was cut by 0 bases and J by 0 bases, with 10 bases left in between. The CDR3 sequence: CASSQDRGGSTDTQYF. The DNA of the CDR3 is TGCGCCAGCAGCCAAGATCGAGGCGGCAGCACAGATACGCAGTATTTT.

The chain links TRBV7-9 to TRBJ2-1, with a tentative D call TRBD1 (7 bases). Germline CDR1 reads SEHNR; CDR2 reads FQNEAQ (reference sequence). This CDR3 has 15 amino acids. The V end was cut by 5 bases, the J end by 8 bases, with 19 bases between. The DNA for the CDR3 is TGTGCCAGCAGCCTCATCAGGGGGGCGGCCTATGAGCAGTTCTTC. As protein: CASSLIRGAAYEQFF. Full variable domain (remainder filled in from reference TRBV7-9 and TRBJ2-1): DTGVSQNPRHKITKRGQNVTFRCDPISEHNRLYWYRQTLGQGPEFLTYFQNEAQLEKSRLLSDRFSAERPKGSFSTLEIQRTEQGDSAMYLCASSLIRGAAYEQFFGPGTRLTVL.

Judged by abundance, this clonotype is medium-sized. The chain recombines TRBV20-1 with TRBJ1-4; D gene unclear. With 6 bases removed from V and 3 bases from J, the gap between germline ends came to 20 bases. The CDR3 is 16 residues long. The V gene's germline CDR1 is DFQATT and CDR2 SNEGSKA (reference sequence). The CDR3 region is CSAHLNRGTPNEKLFF. DNA for the CDR3: TGCAGTGCCCATCTGAACCGCGGAACACCTAATGAAAAACTGTTTTTT.

This chain links TRBV28 with TRBJ1-1; D gene ambiguous. V was clipped by 3 bases and J by 4 bases, with 12 bases between them. Germline CDR1 reads MDHEN; CDR2 reads SYDVKM. The CDR3 covers 14 residues. CDR3 amino acids: CASSLGVTPTEAFF. DNA for the CDR3: TGTGCCAGCAGTTTGGGAGTGACCCCCACTGAAGCTTTCTTT.

This clonotype was seen a few times. The chain couples TRBV5-4 to TRBJ2-2, with 12 bases matching TRBD2. V shed 4 bases, J shed 5 bases, and the junction held 6 bases outside the gene matches. Germline V gene lookup returns CDR1 SGHNT and CDR2 YYREEE (reference sequence). CDR3 size: 16 residues. CDR3 in DNA: TGTGCCAGCAGCCTAGGGGGGACTAGCGGGACCGGGGAGCTGTTTTTT. Residues: CASSLGGTSGTGELFF.

This clonotype was recorded only once. The rearrangement uses TRBV5-1 and TRBJ2-7; 8 bases are a match to TRBD1. Trimming took 0 bases from V and 3 from J; bases not matched to a gene: 8. The length of the CDR3 is 16 residues. Germline CDR1 reads SGHRS; CDR2 reads YFSETQ. CDR3 DNA sequence: TGCGCCAGCAGCTTGGCCTTGGGGACAGGTCTCTACGAGCAGTACTTC. The encoded protein is CASSLALGTGLYEQYF.

The chain recombines TRBV28 with TRBJ2-7; TRBD2 is a possible D gene (6 bases). V dropped 6 bases and J dropped 2 bases, with 14 bases sitting between them. Germline V gene sequence: CDR1 MDHEN, CDR2 SYDVKM. The CDR3 covers 14 residues. The CDR3 sequence is CASSHGTGAYEQYF. CDR3 DNA sequence: TGTGCCAGCAGCCACGGGACTGGAGCCTACGAGCAGTACTTC.

This clonotype was picked up a small number of times. DNA of the CDR3: TGCAGTGCTCGGACAGGGGTTGAGCCCCAGCATTTT. Translated: CSARTGVEPQHF. J is TRBJ1-5 and V is TRBV20-1; 9 nucleotides match TRBD1. The length of the CDR3 is 12 residues. From germline, CDR1 is DFQATT and CDR2 SNEGSKA (reference sequence). With V trimmed by 5 bases and J by 8 bases, 4 bases remained unmatched.